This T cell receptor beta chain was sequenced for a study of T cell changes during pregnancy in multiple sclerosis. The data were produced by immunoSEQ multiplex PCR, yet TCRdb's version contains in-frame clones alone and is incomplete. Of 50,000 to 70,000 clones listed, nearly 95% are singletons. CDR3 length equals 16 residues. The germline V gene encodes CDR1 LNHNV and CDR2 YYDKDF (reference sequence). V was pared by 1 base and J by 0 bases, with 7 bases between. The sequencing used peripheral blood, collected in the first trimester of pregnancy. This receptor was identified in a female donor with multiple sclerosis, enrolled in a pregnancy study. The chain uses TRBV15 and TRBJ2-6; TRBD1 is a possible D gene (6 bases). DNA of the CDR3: TGTGCCACCAGCAGAGGAGGGGGCTCTGGGGCCAACGTCCTGACTTTC. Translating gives CATSRGGGSGANVLTF.